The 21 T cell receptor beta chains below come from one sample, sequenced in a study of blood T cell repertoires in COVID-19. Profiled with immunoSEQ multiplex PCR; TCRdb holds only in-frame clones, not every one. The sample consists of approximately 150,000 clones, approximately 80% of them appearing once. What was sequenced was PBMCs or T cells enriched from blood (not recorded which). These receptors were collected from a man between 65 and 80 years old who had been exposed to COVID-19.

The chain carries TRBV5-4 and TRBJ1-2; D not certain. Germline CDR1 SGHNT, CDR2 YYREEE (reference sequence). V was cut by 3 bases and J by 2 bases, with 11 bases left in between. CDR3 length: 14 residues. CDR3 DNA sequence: TGTGCCAGCAGCTCTAAAGCGGGGAACTATGGCTACACCTTC. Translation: CASSSKAGNYGYTF.

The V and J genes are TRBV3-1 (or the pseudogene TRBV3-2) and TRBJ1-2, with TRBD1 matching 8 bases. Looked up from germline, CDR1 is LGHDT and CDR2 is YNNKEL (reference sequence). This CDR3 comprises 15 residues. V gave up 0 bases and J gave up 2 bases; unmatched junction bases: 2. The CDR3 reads CASSQDRTGNYGYTF. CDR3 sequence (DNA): TGTGCCAGCAGCCAAGATAGGACAGGGAACTATGGCTACACCTTC.

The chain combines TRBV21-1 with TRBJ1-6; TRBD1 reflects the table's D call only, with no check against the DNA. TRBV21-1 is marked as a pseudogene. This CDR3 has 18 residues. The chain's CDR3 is CASSSFAGGRSEDSPLHF. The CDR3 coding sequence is TGTGCCAGCAGCAGTTTTGCAGGGGGCCGATCCGAAGATTCACCCCTCCACTTT.

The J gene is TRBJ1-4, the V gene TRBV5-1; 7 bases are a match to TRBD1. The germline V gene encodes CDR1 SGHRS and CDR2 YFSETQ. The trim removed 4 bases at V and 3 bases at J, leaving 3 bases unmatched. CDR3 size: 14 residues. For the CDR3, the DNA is TGCGCCAGCAGCCTGGGACAGTCTAATGAAAAACTGTTTTTT. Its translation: CASSLGQSNEKLFF.

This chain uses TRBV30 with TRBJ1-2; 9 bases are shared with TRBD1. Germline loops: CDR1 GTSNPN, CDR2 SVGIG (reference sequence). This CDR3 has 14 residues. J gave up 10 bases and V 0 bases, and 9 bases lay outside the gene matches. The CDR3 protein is CAWSVLTGGVLYTF. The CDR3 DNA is TGTGCCTGGAGTGTACTCACAGGGGGCGTTCTCTACACCTTC.

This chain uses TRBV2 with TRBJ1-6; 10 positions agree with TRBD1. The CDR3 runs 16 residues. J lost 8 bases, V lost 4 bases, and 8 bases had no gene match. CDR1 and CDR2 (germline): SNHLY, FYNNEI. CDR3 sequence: CASSAALDRGYSPLHF. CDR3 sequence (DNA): TGTGCCAGCAGTGCTGCCCTGGACAGGGGGTATTCACCCCTCCACTTT.

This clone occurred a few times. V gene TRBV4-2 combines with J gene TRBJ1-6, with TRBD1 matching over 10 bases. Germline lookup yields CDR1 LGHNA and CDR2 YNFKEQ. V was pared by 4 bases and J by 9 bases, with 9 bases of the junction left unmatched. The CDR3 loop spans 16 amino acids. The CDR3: CASSRAGTGVSSPLHF. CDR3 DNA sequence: TGTGCCAGCAGCCGTGCCGGGACAGGGGTTAGTTCACCCCTCCACTTT.

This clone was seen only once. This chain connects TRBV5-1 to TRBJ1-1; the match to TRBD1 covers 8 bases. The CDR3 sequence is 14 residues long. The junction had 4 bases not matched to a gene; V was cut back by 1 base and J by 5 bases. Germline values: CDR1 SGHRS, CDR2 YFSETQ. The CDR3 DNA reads TGCGCCAGCAGCTTGTGGACAGGGTTAACTGAAGCTTTCTTT. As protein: CASSLWTGLTEAFF.

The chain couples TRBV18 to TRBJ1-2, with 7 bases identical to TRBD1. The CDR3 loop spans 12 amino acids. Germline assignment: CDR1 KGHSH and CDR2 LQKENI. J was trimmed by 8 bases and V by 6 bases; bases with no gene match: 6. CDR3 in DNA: TGTGCCAGCTCCTCCACAGGGGACGGCTACACCTTC. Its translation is CASSSTGDGYTF.

The CDR3: CASSLDLRTEAFF. The CDR3 bases are TGTGCCAGCAGCCTAGACTTACGAACTGAAGCTTTCTTT. V usage is TRBV7-9 and J usage is TRBJ1-1, with D unclear. CDR3 size: 13 residues. Per germline, CDR1 SEHNR and CDR2 FQNEAQ (reference sequence). The V end lost 5 bases, the J end lost 5 bases, and 12 bases lay between the germline ends.

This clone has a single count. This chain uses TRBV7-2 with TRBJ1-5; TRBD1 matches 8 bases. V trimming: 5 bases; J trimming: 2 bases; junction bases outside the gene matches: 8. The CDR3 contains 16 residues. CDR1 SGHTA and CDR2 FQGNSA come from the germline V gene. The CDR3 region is CASSQYGQGGNQPQHF. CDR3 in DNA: TGTGCCAGCAGCCAATATGGACAGGGCGGCAATCAGCCCCAGCATTTT.

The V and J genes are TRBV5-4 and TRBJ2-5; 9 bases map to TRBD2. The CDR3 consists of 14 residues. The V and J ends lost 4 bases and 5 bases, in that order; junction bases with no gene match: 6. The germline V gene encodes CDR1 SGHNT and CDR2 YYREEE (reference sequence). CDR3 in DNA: TGTGCCAGCAGCCGTCCGGCGGGGGGGGAGACCCAGTACTTC. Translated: CASSRPAGGETQYF.

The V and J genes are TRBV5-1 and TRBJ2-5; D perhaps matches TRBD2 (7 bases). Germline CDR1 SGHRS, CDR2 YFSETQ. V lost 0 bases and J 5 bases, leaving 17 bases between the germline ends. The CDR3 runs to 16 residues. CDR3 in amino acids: CASSLEPGARGETQYF. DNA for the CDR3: TGCGCCAGCAGCTTGGAACCGGGGGCGCGGGGGGAGACCCAGTACTTC.

This chain's CDR3 is CASSQTDSTYGYTF. CDR3 nucleotide sequence: TGTGCCAGCAGCCAAACGGACAGTACCTATGGCTACACCTTC. V and J are TRBV4-2 and TRBJ1-2; weak D call: TRBD1 (6 bases). Germline V gene data show CDR1 as LGHNA and CDR2 as YNFKEQ. The CDR3 extends over 14 amino acids. Between the trimmed V and J ends, which lost 2 bases and 4 bases, there was a span of 11 bases.

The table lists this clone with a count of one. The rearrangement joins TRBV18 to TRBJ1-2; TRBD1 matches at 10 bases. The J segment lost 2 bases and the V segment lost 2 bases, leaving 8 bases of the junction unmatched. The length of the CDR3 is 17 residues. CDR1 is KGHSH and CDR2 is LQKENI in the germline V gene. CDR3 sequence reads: CASSPSGTGVLNYGYTF. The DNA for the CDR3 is TGTGCCAGCTCACCATCCGGGACAGGGGTATTGAACTATGGCTACACCTTC.

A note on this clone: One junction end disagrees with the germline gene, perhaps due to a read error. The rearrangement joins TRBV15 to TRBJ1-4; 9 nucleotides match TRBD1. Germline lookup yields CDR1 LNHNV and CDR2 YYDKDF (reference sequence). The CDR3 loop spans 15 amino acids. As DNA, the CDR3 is TGTACCACCAGCAGAGATCTACAGGGGGCTGAAAAACTGTTTTTT. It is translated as CTTSRDLQGAEKLFF.

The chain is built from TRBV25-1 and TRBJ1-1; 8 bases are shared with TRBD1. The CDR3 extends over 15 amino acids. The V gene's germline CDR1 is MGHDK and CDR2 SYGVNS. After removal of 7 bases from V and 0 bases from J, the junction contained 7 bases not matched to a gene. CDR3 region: CASTDRGNMNTEAFF. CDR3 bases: TGTGCCAGCACCGACAGGGGAAATATGAACACTGAAGCTTTCTTT.

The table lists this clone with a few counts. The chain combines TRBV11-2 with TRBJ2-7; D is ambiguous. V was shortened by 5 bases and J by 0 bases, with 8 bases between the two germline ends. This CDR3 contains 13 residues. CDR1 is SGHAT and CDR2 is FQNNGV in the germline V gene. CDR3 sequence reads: CASSQSPSYEQYF. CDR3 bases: TGTGCCAGCAGCCAATCCCCCTCCTACGAGCAGTACTTC.

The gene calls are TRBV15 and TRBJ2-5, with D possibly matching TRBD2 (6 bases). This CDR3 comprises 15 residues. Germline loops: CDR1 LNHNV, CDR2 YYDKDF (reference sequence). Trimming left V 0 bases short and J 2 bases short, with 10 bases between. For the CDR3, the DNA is TGTGCCACCAGCAGAGAGGTCGGGACTCAAGAGACCCAGTACTTC. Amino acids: CATSREVGTQETQYF.

The CDR3 is CASSYSREVNTEAFF. The DNA for the CDR3 is TGTGCCAGCAGTTACTCACGGGAAGTGAACACTGAAGCTTTCTTT. The gene calls are TRBV6-5 and TRBJ1-1; D gene unclear. Trimming pared 0 bases from V and 0 bases from J, leaving 8 bases between. The CDR3 runs 15 residues. CDR1 is MNHEY, CDR2 SVGAGI, per germline.

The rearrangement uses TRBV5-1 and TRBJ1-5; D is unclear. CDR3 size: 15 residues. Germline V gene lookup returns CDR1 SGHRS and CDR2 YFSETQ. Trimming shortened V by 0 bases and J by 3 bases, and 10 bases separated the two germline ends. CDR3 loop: CASSLAGRDNQPQHF. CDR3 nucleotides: TGCGCCAGCAGCTTGGCGGGAAGGGACAATCAGCCCCAGCATTTT.